The T cell receptor beta chain under discussion was sequenced for a study of blood T cell repertoires in COVID-19. As for the study in general: Whether acute or convalescent, the COVID-19 samples came from the United States, Italy and Spain. T cells, B-cell-depleted T cells, or PBMCs provided the cDNA or gDNA that served as material.

Per the original data handling: Cell counts per sample came from amplifying reference gene primers. Assay: immunoSEQ multiplex PCR; the TCRdb copy retains only in-frame clones and omits some. Clone size and the V and J calls come from that table; the DNA yielded D and trimming. The repertoire holds over 150,000 clones, with around 84% as singletons. The TCR comes from a human donor in a cohort sampled during active COVID-19. The source material was peripheral blood.

CDR3 in amino acids: CASSLGTGGKEKLFF. The CDR3 DNA is TGCGCCAGCAGCCTCGGGACAGGGGGCAAAGAAAAACTGTTTTTT. This chain uses TRBV5-1 with TRBJ1-4, with 12 bases fitting TRBD1. Germline CDR1 SGHRS, CDR2 YFSETQ. V trimming: 4 bases; J trimming: 8 bases; junction bases outside the gene matches: 6. CDR3 size: 15 residues. Supplemented by reference TRBV5-1 and TRBJ1-4, the full variable domain reads KAGVTQTPRYLIKTRGQQVTLSCSPISGHRSVSWYQQTPGQGLQFLFEYFSETQRNKGNFPGRFSGRQFSNSRSEMNVSTLELGDSALYLCASSLGTGGKEKLFFGSGTQLSVL.